This T cell receptor beta chain was recorded in a study of cytomegalovirus exposure and HLA in healthy donors. In the PCR, 60 Vbeta and 13 Jbeta primers were used. Data came from immunoSEQ multiplex PCR; TCRdb stores just in-frame clones and leaves some out. The sample has more than 95,000 clones; 69% are singletons. Points from the study as a whole: Researchers had no immune exposure information except CMV serostatus available.

The germline V gene encodes CDR1 MDHEN and CDR2 SYDVKM. J gave up 2 bases and V 7 bases, and 8 bases lay outside the gene matches. The CDR3 covers 14 residues. On this clone: Its antigen is currently unknown.

The specimen was PBMCs. V and J are TRBV28 and TRBJ2-7, with 7 bases aligning to TRBD1. This TCR came from a man aged 30 to 45 in good health and CMV-seronegative. The CDR3 DNA follows: TGTGCCAGCACCAGGGACGGACAGGCCTACGAGCAGTACTTC. It is translated as CASTRDGQAYEQYF.